These T cell receptor beta chains were read from a single sample in a study of tumour-infiltrating T cells in Burkitt lymphoma. The table came from immunoSEQ multiplex PCR; TCRdb's copy has only in-frame clones and leaves some out. Recorded for this sample: around 35 clones. The material sequenced was tumor tissue. The receptors come from a human donor with Burkitt lymphoma. The conserved cysteine and the conserved F or W are not part of the CDR3 here. Each record gives: V gene, J gene, CDR3 protein.

>TRBV11-2|TRBJ2-1
ASSLARLAGLNEQF
>TRBV5-1|TRBJ2-7
ASSPGTSGYEQY
>TRBV2|TRBJ2-2
ASSPRAGAVTGELF
>TRBV4-1|TRBJ2-5
ASSLVLFDLETQY
>TRBV6-6|TRBJ1-1
ASSYYGQNAEAF
>TRBV5-4|TRBJ2-6
ASERHTRQSRANVLT
>TRBV25-1|TRBJ1-1
ASRWGTEAF
>TRBV19|TRBJ2-7
ASSRYSGSLSEQY
>TRBV11-2|TRBJ2-2
ASSWAGLNLGELF
>TRBV7-2|TRBJ1-1
ASSLDLQGVNTEAF
>TRBV9|TRBJ2-3
ASTRGGPFTDTQY
>TRBV4-2|TRBJ2-5
ASSLGTGAGETQY
>TRBV19|TRBJ2-5
ASSMEETQY